The next 5 T cell receptor beta chains were all read from a single sample in a study of blood T cell repertoires in COVID-19. Here immunoSEQ multiplex PCR was the method, and the copy in TCRdb shows in-frame clones only, minus some. The sample lists about 260,000 clones; 75% to 90% were seen once. Sequenced input: peripheral blood. Receptors originate from a woman in her forties with acute or convalescent COVID-19.

In DNA, the CDR3 is TGTGCCAGCATCAGGGCCGCGGGGACTGAAGCTTTCTTT. Translating gives CASIRAAGTEAFF. The chain links TRBV19 to TRBJ1-1; possible D gene TRBD1, 5 bases. V lost 9 bases and J lost 5, with 16 bases in between. CDR3 length equals 13 residues. Germline-derived CDR1 and CDR2 are LNHDA and SQIVND (reference sequence).

The chain is built from TRBV2 and TRBJ1-1; weak D call: TRBD1 (5 bases). The CDR3 has 14 residues. Germline V CDR1 and CDR2: SNHLY, FYNNEI. The V gene lost 8 bases and the J gene lost 7 bases, with 20 bases spanning the gap. The CDR3 loop is CASSPAGSRNEAFF. The DNA of the CDR3 is TGTGCCAGCTCCCCGGCAGGGTCGAGGAATGAAGCTTTCTTT.

A few counts support this clone. Other DNA sequences within the sample encode an identical CDR3. The rearrangement uses TRBV5-1 and TRBJ2-5; 8 positions match TRBD1. V shed 3 bases, J shed 3 bases, and the junction held 1 base outside the gene matches. This CDR3 spans 13 amino acids. Germline values: CDR1 SGHRS, CDR2 YFSETQ. DNA of the CDR3: TGCGCCAGCAGCTCGACAGGGGAAGAGACCCAGTACTTC. Protein product: CASSSTGEETQYF. The complete variable domain, with remaining parts taken from reference TRBV5-1 and TRBJ2-5, reads KAGVTQTPRYLIKTRGQQVTLSCSPISGHRSVSWYQQTPGQGLQFLFEYFSETQRNKGNFPGRFSGRQFSNSRSEMNVSTLELGDSALYLCASSSTGEETQYFGPGTRLLVL.

V gene TRBV27 combines with J gene TRBJ1-2, with D unclear. The length of the CDR3 is 14 residues. CDR1 and CDR2 (germline): MNHEY, SMNVEV (reference sequence). The V gene lost 0 bases and the J gene lost 2 bases, with 7 bases spanning the gap. This chain's CDR3 is CASSLSGKNYGYTF. In DNA, the CDR3 is TGTGCCAGCAGTTTATCTGGCAAGAACTATGGCTACACCTTC.

V is TRBV19 and J is TRBJ1-5; TRBD1 might be the D (5 bases). Trimming removed 1 base at V and 11 bases at J, with 9 bases between. This CDR3 spans 12 amino acids. CDR1 and CDR2 (germline): LNHDA, SQIVND (reference sequence). CDR3 sequence (DNA): TGTGCCAGTAGTATAGGGCAGGGTTCCCAGCATTTT. It encodes CASSIGQGSQHF.